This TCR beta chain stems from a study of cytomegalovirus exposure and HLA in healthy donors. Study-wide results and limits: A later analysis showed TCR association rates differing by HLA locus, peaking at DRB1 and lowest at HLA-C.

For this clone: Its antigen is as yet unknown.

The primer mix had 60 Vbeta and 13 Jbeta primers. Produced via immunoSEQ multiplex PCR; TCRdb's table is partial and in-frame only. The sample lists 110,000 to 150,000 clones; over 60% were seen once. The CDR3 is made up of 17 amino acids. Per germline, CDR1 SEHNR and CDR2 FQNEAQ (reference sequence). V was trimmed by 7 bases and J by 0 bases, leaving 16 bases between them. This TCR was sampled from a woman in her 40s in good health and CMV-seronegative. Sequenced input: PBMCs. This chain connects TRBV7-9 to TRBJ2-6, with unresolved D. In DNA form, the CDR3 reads TGTGCCAGCACCTCCCCCTTCGGGTTCTCTGGGGCCAACGTCCTGACTTTC. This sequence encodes CASTSPFGFSGANVLTF.